This T cell receptor beta chain appears in the sequencing data of a study of blood T cell repertoires in COVID-19. Looking at the study overall: Material from acute and convalescent COVID-19 was sourced from the United States, Italy and Spain.

The ends lost 3 bases at V and 3 bases at J; junction bases unmatched: 5. Per germline, CDR1 LNHDA and CDR2 SQIVND (reference sequence). The CDR3 has 15 residues. Seattle patient enrollment occurred during active infection, with longitudinal follow-up thereafter. Libraries were prepared by immunoSEQ multiplex PCR; TCRdb keeps only in-frame clonotypes and omits some of them. This repertoire shows about 57,000 clones, about nine tenths found once; its top ten account for more than 20%. The source is an elderly woman with COVID-19, enrolled during active disease. Sample: peripheral blood. The chain joins TRBV19 to TRBJ2-3; 8 positions match TRBD1. The DNA for the CDR3 is TGTGCCAGTAGTATGGTAGGACAGGGTACAGATACGCAGTATTTT. This encodes CASSMVGQGTDTQYF.